Described below is a single TCR beta chain sequence and its context. Its antigen is unknown. No clone much larger than this one lies a single base away; base qualities are absent. RNA was extracted using the RNeasy kit, and roughly 0.5 to 1 ug of the RNA was reverse transcribed with random hexamers. The immunoSEQ multiplex PCR assay, covering 54 Vbeta and 13 Jbeta segments, was used to amplify TCR beta CDR3 regions. To correct PCR amplification bias, a synthetic template baseline was used for both primer optimization and computational correction. The original pipeline was this. Only productive sequences were kept, with reads annotated to V, D and J genes according to IMGT and analyzed in immunoSEQ Analyzer. Clonality was computed as one minus Shannon entropy normalized by log2 of the number of productive unique sequences. For each patient and control, public and private clones were evaluated among the 100 most prevalent clones. Susac-specific clones were defined as absent from healthy and MS cohorts, some 1,000 published viral clones and other ImmuneACCESS disease sequences. TCRdb took the public reads, trimmed them with fastp at Q25, ran MiXCR for clone calling and kept in-frame beta chains. Records with the same CDR3 protein are collapsed into one entry carrying the most frequent genes and DNA. What appears here as the V and J calls and clone size reflects TCRdb's work, not the paper's. Across this sample there are 95,000 to 150,000 distinct CDR3 sequences, with roughly 95% seen only once. The top ten clones comprise less than 0.15% of the sample.

The data were obtained in a study of CD8 T cells in Susac syndrome (dated by TCRdb to 2018 to 2020). For the wider study: Of the Susac syndrome patients who were sequenced, roughly eight were in clinical remission while six had clinically active disease. The study used repertoire sequencing to test whether antigen drove CD8+ T cell activation and differentiation in Susac syndrome. At the time of blood withdrawal, Susac syndrome patients were either therapy-naive, taking corticosteroids (with some also receiving IVIg), or on IVIg alone.

Overall results and qualifications from the work: The study acknowledged that relatively few individuals were included in the TCR sequencing and HLA analysis. In the CD4+ T cell repertoire of Susac syndrome patients, clonal expansion was not detected.

V is pruned by 2 bases and J by 6 bases, leaving 6 bases of the junction without a gene match. The CDR3 spans 16 residues, from the cysteine through the phenylalanine. Only the CDR3 region is kept as DNA, spanning 48 bases read in frame from base 1. CDR1 and CDR2, looked up from the germline V gene, are SGHAT and FQNNGV. Peripheral blood CD8+ and CD4+ T cells from healthy donors, Susac syndrome patients and multiple sclerosis patients were profiled by high-throughput TCR beta sequencing. Susac syndrome patients met recently defined diagnostic criteria for definite or probable disease. Bulk CD8+ and CD4+ T cells were purified magnetically by negative isolation, whereas CD8+ TEMRA cells were enriched by FACS. Blood was collected in EDTA tubes and processed within 24 hours, with PBMCs isolated through density gradient centrifugation. PBMCs intended for TCR sequencing were cryopreserved in liquid nitrogen and thawed later in a water bath at 37 degrees C. The sorted or isolated CD4+, CD8+ and CD8+ TEMRA cells had a purity of 90% or higher.

The sample taken for sequencing was CD4+ T cells from PBMCs. Recombination linked TRBV11-2 to TRBJ2-2, and TRBD2 aligns with 10 junction nucleotides. The receptor comes from a human donor with Susac syndrome. The DNA sequence is given as TGTGCCAGCAGCTTAAATCTAGCGGGAGCCTCCGGGGAGCTGTTTTTT. Translated, this gives CASSLNLAGASGELFF.